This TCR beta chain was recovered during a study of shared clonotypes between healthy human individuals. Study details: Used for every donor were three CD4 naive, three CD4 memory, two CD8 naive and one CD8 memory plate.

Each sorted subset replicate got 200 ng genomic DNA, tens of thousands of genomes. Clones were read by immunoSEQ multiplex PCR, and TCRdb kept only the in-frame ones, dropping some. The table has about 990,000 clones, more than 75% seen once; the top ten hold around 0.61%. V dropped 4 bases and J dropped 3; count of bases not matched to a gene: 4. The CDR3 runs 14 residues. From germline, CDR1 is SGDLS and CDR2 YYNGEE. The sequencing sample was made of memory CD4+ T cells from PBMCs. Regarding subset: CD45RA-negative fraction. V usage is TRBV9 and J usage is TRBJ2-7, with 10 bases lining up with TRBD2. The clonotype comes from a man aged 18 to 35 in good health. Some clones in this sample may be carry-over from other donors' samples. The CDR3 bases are TGTGCCAGCAGCCCAAGACTAGCGGGCTACGAGCAGTACTTC. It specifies CASSPRLAGYEQYF.